These T cell receptor beta chains were read from a single sample in a study of cytomegalovirus exposure and HLA in healthy donors. Data came from immunoSEQ multiplex PCR; TCRdb stores just in-frame clones and leaves some out. The sample has approximately 100,000 clones, around three quarters seen once. Sequenced input: PBMCs. These receptor sequences come from a woman aged 45-59 years in good health and CMV-seropositive. CDR3s include the opening cysteine and the closing phenylalanine or tryptophan. The order of the fields is D gene, V gene, clone size, J gene, CDR3 DNA, CDR3 protein. The D gene is left open where the match is weak. Size is stated for part of the rows, as once, few or many counts, or as a class when the clone is expanded.

TRBD1	TRBV6-4	once	TRBJ2-7	TGTGCCAGCAGCCAACGTCCGGGACAGGTGACCTACGAGCAGTACTTC	CASSQRPGQVTYEQYF
TRBD1	TRBV11-3	.	TRBJ2-1	TGTGCCAGCGCCCATCCCGGGACAGGGGGCCACAATGAGCAGTTCTTC	CASAHPGTGGHNEQFF
.	TRBV7-6	.	TRBJ2-5	TGTGCCAGCAGGGATCAGCGGGCCAACCAAGAGACCCAGTACTTC	CASRDQRANQETQYF
TRBD2	TRBV7-3	few	TRBJ2-2	TGTGCCAGCAGCTTAGGACTAGCGACCGGGGAGCTGTTTTTT	CASSLGLATGELFF
.	TRBV7-9	.	TRBJ1-3	TGTGCCAGCAGCGTGCAATACAGAAACTCTGGAAACACCATATATTTT	CASSVQYRNSGNTIYF
TRBD1	TRBV27	.	TRBJ2-2	TGTGCCAGCAGTTCCCACAGGGGAAGCGGCACCGGGGAGCTGTTTTTT	CASSSHRGSGTGELFF
TRBD1	TRBV4-1	few	TRBJ1-6	TGCGCCAGCAGCCAAGGCCGGGCCACAGGGGCGAATTCACCCCTCCACTTT	CASSQGRATGANSPLHF
.	TRBV15	.	TRBJ1-5	TGTGCCACCAGCAGAGACGGGGGGAGCAATCAGCCCCAGCATTTT	CATSRDGGSNQPQHF
TRBD2	TRBV5-8	once	TRBJ2-1	TGTGCCAGCGGGTATCGTAGCGGGAAGATCGGAAATGAGCAGTTCTTC	CASGYRSGKIGNEQFF
.	TRBV14	.	TRBJ2-3	TGTGCCAGCAGCCAAGAGACGACTTACACAGATACGCAGTATTTT	CASSQETTYTDTQYF
.	TRBV10-2	.	TRBJ1-6	TGCGCCAGCAGTGAGTTTACGGGGGGAAATTCACCCCTCCACTTT	CASSEFTGGNSPLHF
.	TRBV18	.	TRBJ1-1	TGTGCCAGCTTGTACACGAGGGACACTGAAGCTTTCTTT	CASLYTRDTEAFF
TRBD2	TRBV5-1	.	TRBJ2-5	TGCGCCAGCAGCTTGTGGCCTAGCGGGAGGGCCCAAGAGACCCAGTACTTC	CASSLWPSGRAQETQYF
TRBD2	TRBV7-9	once	TRBJ2-1	TGTGCCAGCAGCCCCCCTAGCGGCACCTACAATGAGCAGTTCTTC	CASSPPSGTYNEQFF
TRBD1	TRBV15	.	TRBJ1-2	TGTGCCACCAGCAGCGGAGGGACAGGGGGCGGTTCTGGCTACACCTTC	CATSSGGTGGGSGYTF
TRBD2	TRBV6-1	.	TRBJ2-3	TGTGCCAGCAGTGGGGCTAGCGGGGGCACAGATACGCAGTATTTT	CASSGASGGTDTQYF
.	TRBV19	few	TRBJ1-3	TGTGCCAGCAAACAGGGAAACACCATATATTTT	CASKQGNTIYF
TRBD2	TRBV18	few	TRBJ2-1	TGTGCCAGCTCACCATCGGGGGGGCAAAGTGAGCAGTTCTTC	CASSPSGGQSEQFF
.	TRBV10-1	.	TRBJ1-2	TGCGCCAGCAGTTTGCTGGTACAGGGAGCATCTGGCTACACCTTC	CASSLLVQGASGYTF
.	TRBV7-8	few	TRBJ2-5	TGTGCCAGCAGCCGAGGCAGGGTCCAAGAGACCCAGTACTTC	CASSRGRVQETQYF
.	TRBV11-2	.	TRBJ1-3	TGTGCCAGCAGGGGCCGGGGGTTGGGTGGAAACACCATATATTTT	CASRGRGLGGNTIYF
TRBD1	TRBV30	.	TRBJ2-7	TGTGCCTGCGACAGGGTAGAGTCCTACGAGCAGTACTTC	CACDRVESYEQYF
.	TRBV15	.	TRBJ2-7	TGTGCCACCAGCCCTAGTCTTTTGGGCGAGCAGTACTTC	CATSPSLLGEQYF
.	TRBV7-9	once	TRBJ1-2	TGTGCCAGCAGCTTAAGAGCTGGAGCAAACGGCTACACCTTC	CASSLRAGANGYTF
.	TRBV29-1	few	TRBJ1-1	TGCAGCGTTGGCGGGGGCGAAGCTTTCTTT	CSVGGGEAFF
TRBD1	TRBV15	.	TRBJ2-5	TGTGCCACCAGCAGACGGGACAGAGCGGTGGAGACCCAGTACTTC	CATSRRDRAVETQYF
.	TRBV2	.	TRBJ1-2	TGTGCCAGCAGTGAAGCGCGAAGCTACTATGGCTACACCTTC	CASSEARSYYGYTF
TRBD2	TRBV11-2	.	TRBJ2-2	TGTGCCAGCAGTACGACTAGCGGAACGAACACCGGGGAGCTGTTTTTT	CASSTTSGTNTGELFF
TRBD1	TRBV7-2	few	TRBJ2-7	TGTGCCAGCAGCTTAGGGACAGGGGATCCCTACGAGCAGTACTTC	CASSLGTGDPYEQYF
.	TRBV29-1	.	TRBJ2-7	TGCAGCGTTGACGGGGACTCCTACGAGCAGTACTTC	CSVDGDSYEQYF
TRBD1	TRBV27	.	TRBJ1-1	TGTGCCAGCAGTTTATCGAGGGGGCCCCCGAACACTGAAGCTTTCTTT	CASSLSRGPPNTEAFF
.	TRBV6-9	.	TRBJ2-2	TGTGCCAGCAGTTATGAGAGACGACTTAACACCGGGGAGCTGTTTTTT	CASSYERRLNTGELFF
.	TRBV14	.	TRBJ1-2	TGTGCCAGCAGCCAAGCCCGCTCTACGCAGGGCCTTAACTATGGCTACACCTTC	CASSQARSTQGLNYGYTF
.	TRBV7-9	.	TRBJ2-6	TGTGCCAGCAGCCCCCAAGGGGCCAACGTCCTGACTTTC	CASSPQGANVLTF
TRBD2	TRBV11-2	.	TRBJ2-1	TGTGCCAGCAGCCCCCCCCCTAGCGGGGGGGCGGTGGACAATGAGCAGTTCTTC	CASSPPPSGGAVDNEQFF
.	TRBV9	.	TRBJ1-6	TGTGCCAGCAGCGCTGAATCTAGGTCCTATAATTCACCCCTCCACTTT	CASSAESRSYNSPLHF
.	TRBV27	.	TRBJ1-4	TGTGCCAGCGGACGGGGTGCAACTAATGAAAAACTGTTTTTT	CASGRGATNEKLFF
.	TRBV19	.	TRBJ1-4	TGTGCCATTACGTCTAATGGAGAACTGTTTTTT	CAITSNGELFF
TRBD1	TRBV7-9	.	TRBJ1-2	TGTGCCAGCAGCTGGGGACAGTCCTCTGGCTACACCTTC	CASSWGQSSGYTF
.	TRBV18	.	TRBJ1-1	TGTGCCAGCTCACGGGAGATCACTGAAGCTTTCTTT	CASSREITEAFF
.	TRBV2	.	TRBJ2-7	TGTGCCAGCATATGGAGGGGTAGAAGCTACGAGCAGTACTTC	CASIWRGRSYEQYF
.	TRBV5-4	.	TRBJ2-2	TGTGCCAGCAGCTTGGGACTATCGAACACCGGGGAGCTGTTTTTT	CASSLGLSNTGELFF
.	TRBV28	.	TRBJ2-2	TGTGCCAGCAGTTCCCCGGGTCGGGGTGCCGGGGAGCTGTTTTTT	CASSSPGRGAGELFF
TRBD2	TRBV19	.	TRBJ2-5	TGTGCCAGTAGTATAGATGCTAGCGGGAGAGGAGAGACCCAGTACTTC	CASSIDASGRGETQYF
.	TRBV27	.	TRBJ1-1	TGTGCCAGCAGTCTAAATCTTGACACTGAAGCTTTCTTT	CASSLNLDTEAFF